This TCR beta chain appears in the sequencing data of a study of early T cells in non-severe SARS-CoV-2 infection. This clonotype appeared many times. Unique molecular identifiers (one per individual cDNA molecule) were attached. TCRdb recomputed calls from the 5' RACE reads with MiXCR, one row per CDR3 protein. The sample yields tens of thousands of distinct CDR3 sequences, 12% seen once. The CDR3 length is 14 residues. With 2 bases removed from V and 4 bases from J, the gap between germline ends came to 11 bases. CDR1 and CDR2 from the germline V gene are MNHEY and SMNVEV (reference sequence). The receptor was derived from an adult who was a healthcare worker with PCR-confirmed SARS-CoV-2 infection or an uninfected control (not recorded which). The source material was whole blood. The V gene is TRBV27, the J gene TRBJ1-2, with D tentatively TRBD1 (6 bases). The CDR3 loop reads CASSLTQGGYGYTF. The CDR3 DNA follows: TGTGCCAGCAGTTTAACCCAAGGGGGCTATGGCTACACCTTC.